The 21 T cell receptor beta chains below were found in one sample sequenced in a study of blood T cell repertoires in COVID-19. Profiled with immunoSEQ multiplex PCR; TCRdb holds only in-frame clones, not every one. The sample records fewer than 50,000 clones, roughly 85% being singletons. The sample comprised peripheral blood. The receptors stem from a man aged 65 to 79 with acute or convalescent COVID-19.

The CDR3 DNA reads TGTGCCAGCAGCGGGACAGGGGGGGATGAAGCTTTCTTT. Protein sequence: CASSGTGGDEAFF. J is TRBJ1-1 and V is TRBV9, with 10 bases fitting TRBD1. CDR1 and CDR2 (germline): SGDLS, YYNGEE. The CDR3 runs 13 residues. The ends lost 3 bases at V and 7 bases at J; junction bases unmatched: 3. Full variable domain (remainder filled in from reference TRBV9 and TRBJ1-1): DSGVTQTPKHLITATGQRVTLRCSPRSGDLSVYWYQQSLDQGLQFLIQYYNGEERAKGNILERFSAQQFPDLHSELNLSSLELGDSALYFCASSGTGGDEAFFGQGTRLTVV.

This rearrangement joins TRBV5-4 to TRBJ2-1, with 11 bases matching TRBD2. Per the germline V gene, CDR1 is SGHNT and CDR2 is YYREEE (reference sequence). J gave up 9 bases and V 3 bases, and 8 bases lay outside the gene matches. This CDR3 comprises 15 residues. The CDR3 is CASSSLAGGVGEQFF. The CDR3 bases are TGTGCCAGCAGCTCGTTAGCGGGGGGGGTCGGTGAGCAGTTCTTC.

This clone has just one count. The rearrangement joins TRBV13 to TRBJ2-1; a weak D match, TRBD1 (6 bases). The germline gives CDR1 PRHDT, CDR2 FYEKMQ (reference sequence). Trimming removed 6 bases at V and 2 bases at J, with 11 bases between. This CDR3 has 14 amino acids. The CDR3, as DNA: TGTGCCAGCAGTTACAGGGATCCCTACAATGAGCAGTTCTTC. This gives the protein CASSYRDPYNEQFF.

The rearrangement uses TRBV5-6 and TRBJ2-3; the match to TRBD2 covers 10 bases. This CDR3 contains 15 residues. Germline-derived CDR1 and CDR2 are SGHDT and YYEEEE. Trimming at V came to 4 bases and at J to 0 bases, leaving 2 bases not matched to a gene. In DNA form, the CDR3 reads TGTGCCAGCAGCGCAGCGGGAGGGAGCACAGATACGCAGTATTTT. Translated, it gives CASSAAGGSTDTQYF.

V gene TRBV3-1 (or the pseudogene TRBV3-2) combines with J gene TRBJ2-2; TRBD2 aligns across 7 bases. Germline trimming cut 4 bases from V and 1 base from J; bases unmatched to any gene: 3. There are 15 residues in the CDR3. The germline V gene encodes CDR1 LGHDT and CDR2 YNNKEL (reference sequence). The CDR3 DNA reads TGTGCCAGCAGCCGTGGGAGGGAGAACACCGGGGAGCTGTTTTTT. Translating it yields CASSRGRENTGELFF.

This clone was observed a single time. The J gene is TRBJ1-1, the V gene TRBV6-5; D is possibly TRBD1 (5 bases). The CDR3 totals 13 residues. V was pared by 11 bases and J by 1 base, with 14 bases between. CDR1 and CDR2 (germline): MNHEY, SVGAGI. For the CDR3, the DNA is TGTGCCGGGGGGACTGGGGAGAACACTGAAGCTTTCTTT. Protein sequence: CAGGTGENTEAFF.

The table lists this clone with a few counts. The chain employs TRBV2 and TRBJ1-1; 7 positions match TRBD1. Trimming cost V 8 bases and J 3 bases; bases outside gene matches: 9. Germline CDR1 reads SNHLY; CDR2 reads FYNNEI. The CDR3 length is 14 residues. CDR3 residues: CASWYDRADTEAFF. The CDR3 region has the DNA TGTGCCAGCTGGTATGACAGGGCCGACACTGAAGCTTTCTTT. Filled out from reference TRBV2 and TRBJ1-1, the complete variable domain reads EPEVTQTPSHQVTQMGQEVILRCVPISNHLYFYWYRQILGQKVEFLVSFYNNEISEKSEIFDDQFSVERPDGSNFTLKIRSTKLEDSAMYFCASWYDRADTEAFFGQGTRLTVV.

CDR3 amino acids: CASSSPGLATPTDTQYF. The CDR3 DNA follows: TGTGCCAGCAGCTCCCCAGGACTAGCAACACCCACAGATACGCAGTATTTT. The chain has TRBV7-9 and TRBJ2-3; 8 bases map to TRBD2. CDR1 and CDR2 from the germline V gene are SEHNR and FQNEAQ (reference sequence). The CDR3 contains 17 residues. V lost 4 bases and J lost 2; bases outside the gene matches: 11. Full variable domain (rest looked up from reference TRBV7-9 and TRBJ2-3): DTGVSQNPRHKITKRGQNVTFRCDPISEHNRLYWYRQTLGQGPEFLTYFQNEAQLEKSRLLSDRFSAERPKGSFSTLEIQRTEQGDSAMYLCASSSPGLATPTDTQYFGPGTRLTVL.

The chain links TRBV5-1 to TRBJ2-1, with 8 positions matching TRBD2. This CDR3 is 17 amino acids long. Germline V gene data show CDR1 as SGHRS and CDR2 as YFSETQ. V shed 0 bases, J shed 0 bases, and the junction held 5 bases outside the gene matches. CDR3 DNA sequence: TGCGCCAGCAGCTTGGGCACTAGCGGAGCCTCCTACAATGAGCAGTTCTTC. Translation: CASSLGTSGASYNEQFF. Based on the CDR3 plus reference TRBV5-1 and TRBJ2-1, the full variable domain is KAGVTQTPRYLIKTRGQQVTLSCSPISGHRSVSWYQQTPGQGLQFLFEYFSETQRNKGNFPGRFSGRQFSNSRSEMNVSTLELGDSALYLCASSLGTSGASYNEQFFGPGTRLTVL.

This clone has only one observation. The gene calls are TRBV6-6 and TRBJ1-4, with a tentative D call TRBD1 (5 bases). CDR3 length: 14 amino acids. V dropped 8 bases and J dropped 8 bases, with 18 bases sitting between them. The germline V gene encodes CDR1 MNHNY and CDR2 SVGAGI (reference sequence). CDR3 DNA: TGTGCCAGCCGAAGGAAGGGGCTCGGGGAAAAACTGTTTTTT. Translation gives CASRRKGLGEKLFF.

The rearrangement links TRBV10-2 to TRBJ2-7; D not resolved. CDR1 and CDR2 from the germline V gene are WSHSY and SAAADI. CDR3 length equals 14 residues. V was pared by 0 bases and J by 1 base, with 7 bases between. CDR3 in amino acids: CASSESVASYEQYF. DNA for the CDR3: TGCGCCAGCAGTGAGTCCGTTGCGTCCTACGAGCAGTACTTC.

For the CDR3, the DNA is TGCGCCAGCAGCTTCGGGGGACAGGGGTTCGGAAACACCATATATTTT. It encodes CASSFGGQGFGNTIYF. The V gene is TRBV5-1, the J gene TRBJ1-3; TRBD1 matches at 10 bases. Germline CDR1 SGHRS, CDR2 YFSETQ. The length of the CDR3 is 16 residues. V lost 2 bases to trimming and J lost 4 bases; unmatched junction nucleotides: 6.

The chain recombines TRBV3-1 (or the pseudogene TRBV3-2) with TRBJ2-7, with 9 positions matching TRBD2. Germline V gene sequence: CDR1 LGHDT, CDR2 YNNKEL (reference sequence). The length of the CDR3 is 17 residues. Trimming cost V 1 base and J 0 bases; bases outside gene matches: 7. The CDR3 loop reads CASSQGVSGRLSYEQYF. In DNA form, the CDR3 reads TGTGCCAGCAGCCAAGGAGTGAGCGGGAGGCTCTCCTACGAGCAGTACTTC.

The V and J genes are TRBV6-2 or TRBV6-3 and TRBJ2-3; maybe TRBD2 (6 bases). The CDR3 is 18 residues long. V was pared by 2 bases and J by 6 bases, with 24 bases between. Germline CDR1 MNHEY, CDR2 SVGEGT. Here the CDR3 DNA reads TGTGCCAGCAGTTACCGTACTAGCCCAGAGGGCCCCATGGATACGCAGTATTTT. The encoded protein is CASSYRTSPEGPMDTQYF.

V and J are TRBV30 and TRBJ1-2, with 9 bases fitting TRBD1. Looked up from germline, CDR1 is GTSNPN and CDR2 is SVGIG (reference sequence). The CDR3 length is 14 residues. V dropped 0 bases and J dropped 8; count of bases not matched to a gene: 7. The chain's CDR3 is CAWSVGGQGGGYTF. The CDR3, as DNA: TGTGCCTGGAGTGTAGGGGGACAGGGCGGCGGCTACACCTTC.

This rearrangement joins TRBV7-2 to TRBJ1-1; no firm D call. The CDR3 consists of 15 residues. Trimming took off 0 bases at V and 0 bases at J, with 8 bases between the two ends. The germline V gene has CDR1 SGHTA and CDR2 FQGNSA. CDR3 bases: TGTGCCAGCAGCTTAGCTGCAGGTGTGAACACTGAAGCTTTCTTT. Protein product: CASSLAAGVNTEAFF.

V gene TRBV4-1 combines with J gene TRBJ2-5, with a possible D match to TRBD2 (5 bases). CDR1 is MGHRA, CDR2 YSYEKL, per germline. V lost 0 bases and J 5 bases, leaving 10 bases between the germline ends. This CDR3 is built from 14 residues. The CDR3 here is CASSQEGVDETQYF. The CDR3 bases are TGCGCCAGCAGCCAAGAGGGAGTCGACGAGACCCAGTACTTC.

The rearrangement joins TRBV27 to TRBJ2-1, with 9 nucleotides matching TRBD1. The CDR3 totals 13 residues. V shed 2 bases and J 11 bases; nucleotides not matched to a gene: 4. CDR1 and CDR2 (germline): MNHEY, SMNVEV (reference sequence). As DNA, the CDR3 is TGTGCCAGCAGTTTAGGGGACAGGGATCAGCAGTTCTTC. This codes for CASSLGDRDQQFF.

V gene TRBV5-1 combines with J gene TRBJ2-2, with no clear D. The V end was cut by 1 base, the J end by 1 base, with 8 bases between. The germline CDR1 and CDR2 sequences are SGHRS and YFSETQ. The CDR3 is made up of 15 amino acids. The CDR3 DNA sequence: TGCGCCAGCAGCTTGATACCAGAGAACACCGGGGAGCTGTTTTTT. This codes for CASSLIPENTGELFF.

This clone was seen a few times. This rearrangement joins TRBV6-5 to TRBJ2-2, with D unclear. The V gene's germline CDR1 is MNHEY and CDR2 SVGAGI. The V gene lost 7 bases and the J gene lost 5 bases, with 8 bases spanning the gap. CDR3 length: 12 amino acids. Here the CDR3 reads CASTKETGELFF. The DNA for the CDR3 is TGTGCCAGCACCAAAGAGACCGGGGAGCTGTTTTTT.

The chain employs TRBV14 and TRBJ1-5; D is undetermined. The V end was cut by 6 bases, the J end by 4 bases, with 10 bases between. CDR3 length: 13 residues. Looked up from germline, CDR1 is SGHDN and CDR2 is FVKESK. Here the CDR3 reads CASSLRDNQPQHF. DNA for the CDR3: TGTGCCAGCAGTTTAAGAGATAATCAGCCCCAGCATTTT.